The present TCR beta chain was sequenced within a study of T cell responses to AZD1222 COVID-19 vaccine. Whole-study context: Timing groups of about 4 and about 12 weeks for second doses were pooled. Overall study findings and caveats: Increases in Spike-specific TCR breadth and depth were seen after two AZD1222 doses. Spike was spanned by vaccine-associated CD4 TCRs, which were dominant at 160-218 and 743-854. White British donors predominated, females outnumbered males, and clonal diversity was possibly underestimated.

The CDR3 is made up of 14 amino acids. Trimming took 2 bases from V and 7 from J; bases not matched to a gene: 3. Germline lookup yields CDR1 MNHNS and CDR2 SASEGT. Libraries were prepared by immunoSEQ multiplex PCR; TCRdb keeps only in-frame clonotypes and omits some of them. The sample yields about 97,000 clones, approximately 90% seen once. This clone was detected once. No antigen is known for it. The receptor was derived from an adult in good health. The chain recombines TRBV6-1 with TRBJ1-4; 8 bases are a match to TRBD1. The sequences come from peripheral blood, collected on day 0 of AZD1222 vaccination. The CDR3 reads CASSEYRGVEKLFF. The CDR3 bases are TGTGCCAGCAGTGAATACAGGGGGGTTGAAAAACTGTTTTTT.